What follows describes a single T cell receptor beta chain. Unique molecular identifiers were present on the cDNA, and a universal primer site came from template switching. TCRdb analysed the 5' RACE reads with MiXCR anew, one entry per CDR3 protein. The sample includes about 790,000 distinct CDR3 sequences, around a sixth of them seen just once. These data originate in a study of identical twins. The CDR3 is made up of 17 amino acids. V was clipped by 0 bases and J by 8 bases; unmatched bases: 8. The same sample was also used in a study of T cells expressing NK-cell markers. That paper adds: HCMV specificity of the expanded NKG2C+ T cell clones was not established.

Sequenced material: PBMCs. This chain uses TRBV12-3 or TRBV12-4 with TRBJ1-6; 9 bases match TRBD1. The sequence came from a woman between 18 and 29 years old in good health. The CDR3 DNA is TGTGCCAGCAGTTTAGCAGGGACAGGGTTAACAGATTCACCCCTCCACTTT. Residues: CASSLAGTGLTDSPLHF.